This T cell receptor beta chain was sequenced during a study of T cells after yellow fever vaccination. The study, taken as a whole, reports: CD4 and CD8 compartments shared a small share of clonotypes.

The CDR3 runs to 17 residues. Germline assignment: CDR1 MNHEY and CDR2 SVGEGT. After removal of 7 bases from V and 4 bases from J, the junction contained 14 bases not matched to a gene. UMIs were added to TCR cDNA along with a universal primer site when it was made by 5'RACE template switching. MiXCR was run by TCRdb on the 5' RACE reads, yielding one entry per CDR3 protein. This sample has 510,000 or so distinct CDR3 sequences, with 15% to 20% found just once. In this sample, this clonotype turned up a few times. Its antigen is not known. The sequence came from a young man who received the YFV17D yellow fever vaccine. The material was PBMCs, obtained 15 days after the yellow fever booster vaccination. V gene TRBV6-2 or TRBV6-3 combines with J gene TRBJ2-1; 9 bases align to TRBD2. CDR3 DNA sequence: TGTGCCAGCATCTCCAGGGGAGGCGGGAGGGTATACAATGAGCAGTTCTTC. This gives the protein CASISRGGGRVYNEQFF.